This T cell receptor (beta chain) derives from a study of OX40 agonist ivuxolimab in advanced cancers. Assay used: immunoSEQ multiplex PCR; TCRdb lists only in-frame clones, some missing. The profile shows around 100,000 clones, around 91% of them singletons. CDR1 is MDHEN and CDR2 is SYDVKM in the germline V gene. V lost 1 base and J lost 0, with 19 bases in between. The CDR3 is 19 residues long. The sample in question was CD4+ or CD8+ T cells sorted from blood, obtained in a trial of the OX40 agonist ivuxolimab. The sequence was obtained from an adult with an advanced solid tumor such as melanoma, head and neck, liver or kidney cancer. The chain combines TRBV28 with TRBJ2-4; a weak D match, TRBD1 (6 bases). CDR3 residues: CASSLYSQTGAKAKNIQYF. Written as DNA, the CDR3 is TGTGCCAGCAGTTTATATTCTCAGACAGGAGCCAAAGCCAAAAACATTCAGTACTTC.